One sample yielded the 20 T cell receptor beta chains listed below, sequenced in a study of blood T cells in healthy people across ages. A second PCR of about 7 to 12 cycles used a sample-barcoded 5' primer and a J-beta primer mix. TCRdb called the 5' RACE reads again in MiXCR, with one record for every CDR3 protein. The repertoire consists of roughly 1.5 million distinct CDR3 sequences, with about 42% occurring once and the leading ten covering around 4%. Specimen: blood. The receptors were gathered from a young woman in good health.

The rearrangement uses TRBV9 and TRBJ2-3; the match to TRBD2 covers 9 bases. The CDR3 contains 16 residues. Looked up from germline, CDR1 is SGDLS and CDR2 is YYNGEE. V trimming: 3 bases; J trimming: 1 base; junction bases outside the gene matches: 6. CDR3 nucleotides: TGTGCCAGCAGCGAGGGAGCGGGGGGCCGCACAGATACGCAGTATTTT. This codes for CASSEGAGGRTDTQYF.

Note on this clonotype: Mismatch with germline at one junction end may stem from a read error. This chain connects TRBV7-8 to TRBJ2-7, with D unresolved. The CDR3 totals 15 residues. Germline assignment: CDR1 SGHVS and CDR2 FQNEAQ. In DNA form, the CDR3 reads TGTGCCGGCAGCTTAAAAAGGGTTCTGATTTACGAGCAGTACTTC. This gives the protein CAGSLKRVLIYEQYF. The full variable domain, rest sourced from reference TRBV7-8 and TRBJ2-7, is GAGVSQSPRYKVAKRGQDVALRCDPISGHVSLFWYQQALGQGPEFLTYFQNEAQLDKSGLPSDRFFAERPEGSVSTLKIQRTQQEDSAVYLCAGSLKRVLIYEQYFGPGTRLTVT.

V is TRBV6-1 and J is TRBJ1-5, with TRBD1 as a possible D gene (5 bases). In germline, CDR1 is MNHNS, CDR2 SASEGT. The CDR3 totals 13 residues. V lost 8 bases, J lost 4 bases, and 12 bases lay in between. The CDR3, as DNA: TGTGCCAGCGAAGTACAGGATAATCAGCCCCAGCATTTT. Translating it yields CASEVQDNQPQHF.

The table lists this clonotype with a few counts. The chain links TRBV10-3 to TRBJ2-3; 7 bases fit TRBD1. Germline CDR1 reads ENHRY; CDR2 reads SYGVKD. The CDR3 runs 15 residues. V lost 6 bases, J lost 4 bases, and 10 bases stayed unmatched. The CDR3 spells CAIRDDRVHADTQYF. CDR3 DNA sequence: TGTGCCATCAGAGACGACAGGGTCCATGCAGATACGCAGTATTTT.

The chain has TRBV7-8 and TRBJ1-2, with D tentatively TRBD1 (5 bases). The CDR3 is 14 residues long. Germline V gene data show CDR1 as SGHVS and CDR2 as FQNEAQ. V was pared by 5 bases and J by 3 bases, with 13 bases between. The CDR3 nucleotides are TGTGCCAGCAGCCCCGGGGACCTCTACTATGGCTACACCTTC. This translates into CASSPGDLYYGYTF.

This chain connects TRBV27 to TRBJ1-4; no reliable D call. The germline V gene has CDR1 MNHEY and CDR2 SMNVEV (reference sequence). This CDR3 is 15 amino acids long. V dropped 6 bases and J dropped 5 bases, with 16 bases sitting between them. In nucleotides, the CDR3 is TGTGCCAGCAGATCGGTGAGAGGGTACAATGAAAAACTGTTTTTT. Amino acid sequence: CASRSVRGYNEKLFF.

This clonotype has a handful of counts. The chain carries TRBV6-5 and TRBJ1-1; 11 bases line up with TRBD1. CDR3 length: 15 amino acids. Germline assignment: CDR1 MNHEY and CDR2 SVGAGI. After removal of 7 bases from V and 0 bases from J, the junction contained 4 bases not matched to a gene. The CDR3 DNA reads as TGTGCCAGCACGCGGGACAGGGGGATGAACACTGAAGCTTTCTTT. It encodes CASTRDRGMNTEAFF.

The rearrangement links TRBV7-9 to TRBJ1-1; the D is unclear. The CDR3 contains 14 residues. Trimming removed 5 bases at V and 1 base at J, with 11 bases between. Germline CDR1 and CDR2: SEHNR and FQNEAQ (reference sequence). In DNA, the CDR3 is TGTGCCAGCAGCCCTGTCCAGGAGAACACTGAAGCTTTCTTT. Its protein is CASSPVQENTEAFF. Full variable domain (remainder filled in from reference TRBV7-9 and TRBJ1-1): DTGVSQNPRHKITKRGQNVTFRCDPISEHNRLYWYRQTLGQGPEFLTYFQNEAQLEKSRLLSDRFSAERPKGSFSTLEIQRTEQGDSAMYLCASSPVQENTEAFFGQGTRLTVV.

CDR3 in DNA: TGCAGTGCTGGCCACGGGGTTGGGACCGGGGAGCTGTTTTTT. It codes for CSAGHGVGTGELFF. The gene calls are TRBV20-1 and TRBJ2-2; the D gene is possibly TRBD2 (5 bases). The germline V and J ends were trimmed by 5 bases and 5 bases, with 15 bases remaining between them. Germline lookup yields CDR1 DFQATT and CDR2 SNEGSKA (reference sequence). The CDR3 covers 14 residues.

The chain links TRBV20-1 to TRBJ2-7; either TRBD1 or TRBD2 may fit D (5 bases each). The CDR3 length is 12 residues. V gave up 4 bases and J gave up 4 bases, with 11 bases separating them. In germline, CDR1 is DFQATT, CDR2 SNEGSKA (reference sequence). The CDR3 here is CSAKTAAYEQYF. In nucleotides, the CDR3 is TGCAGTGCTAAGACAGCGGCGTACGAGCAGTACTTC.

V and J are TRBV20-1 and TRBJ2-1; tentative D call: TRBD2 (5 bases). The ends were cut back, 6 bases at V and 1 base at J, with 22 bases in the middle. This CDR3 region has 17 residues. Germline V gene sequence: CDR1 DFQATT, CDR2 SNEGSKA (reference sequence). The CDR3 nucleotides read TGCAGTGCAAACCCGGGAACCTGGCAAGAGTCCTACAATGAGCAGTTCTTC. This sequence encodes CSANPGTWQESYNEQFF.

The chain has TRBV7-2 and TRBJ1-5; perhaps TRBD1 as D (5 bases). V lost 3 bases, J lost 6 bases, and 18 bases lay in between. CDR1 SGHTA and CDR2 FQGNSA come from the germline V gene. The CDR3 length is 16 residues. DNA for the CDR3: TGTGCCAGCAGCTTGGGAGGGCAGGGAGTGAGTCAGCCCCAGCATTTT. It is translated as CASSLGGQGVSQPQHF.

The rearrangement uses TRBV6-6 and TRBJ1-3; D unresolved. V lost 2 bases, J lost 0 bases, and 5 bases lay in between. The germline CDR1 and CDR2 sequences are MNHNY and SVGAGI (reference sequence). The CDR3 is 14 residues long. In nucleotides, the CDR3 is TGTGCCAGCAGTTACGTAATCTCTGGAAACACCATATATTTT. This codes for CASSYVISGNTIYF.

This clonotype came up a few times. This sequence joins TRBV24-1 and TRBJ2-5; the match to TRBD2 covers 10 bases. Germline V gene lookup returns CDR1 KGHDR and CDR2 SFDVKD. The CDR3 contains 15 residues. V was pared by 4 bases and J by 4 bases, with 5 bases of the junction left unmatched. CDR3 sequence: CATSDASGSGETQYF. The CDR3 DNA sequence: TGTGCCACCAGTGACGCTAGCGGGAGTGGAGAGACCCAGTACTTC.

This clonotype occurred a few times. This chain connects TRBV7-2 to TRBJ2-5; D not certain. Trimming stripped 3 bases from V and 7 bases from J, with 15 bases between. This CDR3 contains 14 residues. Germline V gene data show CDR1 as SGHTA and CDR2 as FQGNSA. The CDR3 bases are TGTGCCAGCAGCTTTGGCTCCGAAATATGGACCCAGTACTTC. It specifies CASSFGSEIWTQYF.

J is TRBJ2-3 and V is TRBV7-8; 13 positions agree with TRBD2. The CDR3 sequence is 17 residues long. Unmatched junction bases numbered 1, after V lost 0 bases and J lost 1 base. Germline V gives CDR1 SGHVS, CDR2 FQNEAQ. The CDR3 nucleotides are TGTGCCAGCAGCTTAGCAACTAGCGGGGGGGGCACAGATACGCAGTATTTT. This codes for CASSLATSGGGTDTQYF. The full variable domain, with the rest looked up from reference TRBV7-8 and TRBJ2-3, is GAGVSQSPRYKVAKRGQDVALRCDPISGHVSLFWYQQALGQGPEFLTYFQNEAQLDKSGLPSDRFFAERPEGSVSTLKIQRTQQEDSAVYLCASSLATSGGGTDTQYFGPGTRLTVL.

This clonotype was detected a few times. The V call is TRBV4-3, the J call TRBJ2-5, with 8 bases identical to TRBD1. Germline V gene data show CDR1 as LGHNA and CDR2 as YSLEER. This CDR3 is built from 14 residues. Losses at the gene ends were 3 bases for V and 3 bases for J; bases not matched to a gene: 3. As DNA, the CDR3 is TGCGCCAGCAGCCAGCTGGGACAGGAAGAGACCCAGTACTTC. Its translation: CASSQLGQEETQYF.

V gene TRBV6-1 combines with J gene TRBJ2-3, with TRBD2 matching over 10 bases. The CDR3 is 17 amino acids. The germline CDR1 and CDR2 sequences are MNHNS and SASEGT. The V segment lost 0 bases and the J segment 5 bases; nucleotides outside the gene matches: 8. In DNA, the CDR3 is TGTGCCAGCAGTGAAGCGCCGCTAGCGGGAGCTGTAGATACGCAGTATTTT. Amino acids: CASSEAPLAGAVDTQYF.

In its sample, this clonotype was seen a few times. This rearrangement joins TRBV29-1 to TRBJ2-7, with D perhaps TRBD2 (7 bases). V dropped 7 bases and J dropped 5 bases, with 18 bases sitting between them. The length of the CDR3 is 13 residues. CDR1 SQVTM and CDR2 ANQGSEA come from the germline V gene. CDR3 sequence: CSAQGRGRHEQYF. The CDR3 DNA follows: TGCAGCGCCCAAGGGAGGGGGAGGCACGAGCAGTACTTC.

The chain links TRBV7-2 to TRBJ1-5; D gene ambiguous. The CDR3 spans 15 residues. With 4 bases removed from V and 2 bases from J, the gap between germline ends came to 12 bases. Germline-derived CDR1 and CDR2 are SGHTA and FQGNSA. The CDR3 bases are TGTGCCAGCAGCTCCCATGGAGGCCGCAATCAGCCCCAGCATTTT. Translating it yields CASSSHGGRNQPQHF.